This T cell receptor beta chain was obtained from a study of T cells in Graves' hyperthyroidism and ophthalmopathy. There are many counts of this clonotype. Its antigen remains unidentified. Each diagnosis drew on symptoms, thyroxine, TRAb, thyroid ultrasound and orbital computed tomography findings. Amplification yielded TCR beta CDR3 regions, with RNA transcripts as the source. The study used the HTBI primer set for a first-round RT-PCR of the TCR CDR3. TCRdb fed the multiplex PCR reads into MiXCR, producing one record per CDR3 protein. The sample carries approximately 710,000 distinct CDR3 sequences, approximately 15% recorded once. Study-wide results and limits: From stable hyperthyroidism, ophthalmopathy was separated by a 13 V-J model. Median prediction lead before ophthalmopathy onset was around seven months with the model. In blood, most of the thyroid clonotypes expanded above 0.001 were also present.

The CDR3 has 13 amino acids. The germline V and J ends were trimmed by 2 bases and 4 bases, with 8 bases remaining between them. Germline-derived CDR1 and CDR2 are MNHEY and SMNVEV (reference sequence). The sequence was collected from a man aged 50 to 60 with Graves' hyperthyroidism. This sequence joins TRBV27 and TRBJ1-1; D is perhaps TRBD1 (6 bases). Sequencing input: blood. The CDR3 sequence: CASSLGQTTEAFF. The CDR3, as DNA: TGTGCCAGCAGTTTAGGACAGACCACTGAAGCTTTCTTT.